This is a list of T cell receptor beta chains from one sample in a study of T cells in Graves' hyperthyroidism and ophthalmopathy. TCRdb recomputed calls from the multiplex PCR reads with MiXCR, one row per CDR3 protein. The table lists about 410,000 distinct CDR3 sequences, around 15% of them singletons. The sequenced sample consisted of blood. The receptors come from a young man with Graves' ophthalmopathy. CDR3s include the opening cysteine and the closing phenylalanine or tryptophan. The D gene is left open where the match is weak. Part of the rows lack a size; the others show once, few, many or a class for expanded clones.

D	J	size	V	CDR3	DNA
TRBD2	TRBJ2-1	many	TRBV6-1	CASSEISWEREGWGNEQFF	TGTGCCAGCAGTGAAATTAGCTGGGAGCGGGAAGGGTGGGGCAATGAGCAGTTCTTC
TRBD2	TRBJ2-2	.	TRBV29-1	CSAPSGWNTGELFF	TGCAGCGCCCCTAGCGGATGGAACACCGGGGAGCTGTTTTTT
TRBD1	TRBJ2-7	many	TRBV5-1	CASSFLTGSSYEQYF	TGCGCCAGCAGCTTTTTGACAGGGAGTTCCTACGAGCAGTACTTC
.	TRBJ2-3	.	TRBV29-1	CSVISTRGTDTQYF	TGCAGCGTTATCTCTACACGGGGCACAGATACGCAGTATTTT
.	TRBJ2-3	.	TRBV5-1	CASSFQGGGTDTQYF	TGCGCCAGCAGCTTTCAGGGGGGAGGCACAGATACGCAGTATTTT
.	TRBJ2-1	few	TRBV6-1	CASSEAGFGEWTAWNEQFF	TGTGCCAGCAGTGAAGCGGGTTTCGGTGAATGGACGGCCTGGAATGAGCAGTTCTTC
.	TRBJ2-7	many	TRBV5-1	CASSPPGSSNEQYF	TGCGCCAGCAGCCCCCCCGGTAGTTCGAACGAGCAGTACTTC
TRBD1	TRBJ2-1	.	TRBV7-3	CASSRTGRLDNEQFF	TGTGCCAGCAGCCGGACAGGGAGATTGGACAATGAGCAGTTCTTC
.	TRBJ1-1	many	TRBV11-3	CASSRARDGTEAFF	TGTGCCAGCAGCCGAGCCCGTGACGGCACTGAAGCTTTCTTT
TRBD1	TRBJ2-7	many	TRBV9	CASSVSGTGQYEQYF	TGTGCCAGCAGCGTTTCCGGGACAGGGCAATACGAGCAGTACTTC
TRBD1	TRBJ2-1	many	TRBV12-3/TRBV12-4	CASSSGQGVRSSYNEQFF	TGTGCCAGCAGTTCAGGACAGGGTGTCCGAAGCTCCTACAATGAGCAGTTCTTC
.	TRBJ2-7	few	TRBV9	CASSGSASEQYF	TGTGCCAGCAGCGGGTCTGCTTCCGAGCAGTACTTC
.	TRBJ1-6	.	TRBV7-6	CASSLGWSSPLHF	TGTGCCAGCAGCTTAGGGTGGAGTTCACCCCTCCACTTT
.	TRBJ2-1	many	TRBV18	CASSPTASNEQFF	TGTGCCAGCTCACCGACCGCGTCAAATGAGCAGTTCTTC
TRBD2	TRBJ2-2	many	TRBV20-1	CSARRPSGANTGELFF	TGCAGTGCTAGAAGGCCTAGCGGGGCGAACACCGGGGAGCTGTTTTTT
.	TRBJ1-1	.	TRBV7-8	CASSSRNRNMNTEAFF	TGTGCCAGCAGCTCCAGAAACAGGAACATGAACACTGAAGCTTTCTTT
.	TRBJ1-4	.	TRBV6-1	CASSEVWGVNEKLFF	TGTGCCAGCAGTGAAGTGTGGGGGGTTAATGAAAAACTGTTTTTT
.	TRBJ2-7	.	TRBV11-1	CASSLRARGNSYEQYF	TGTGCCAGCAGCTTAAGAGCTAGGGGGAACTCCTACGAGCAGTACTTC
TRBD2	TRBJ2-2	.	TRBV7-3	CASSLIGGGNTGELFF	TGTGCCAGCAGCTTAATCGGGGGGGGAAACACCGGGGAGCTGTTTTTT
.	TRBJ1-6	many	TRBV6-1	CASSVGRASSSYPLHF	TGTGCCAGCAGTGTTGGACGGGCTTCCTCCTCTTACCCCCTCCACTTT
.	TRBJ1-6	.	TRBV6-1	CASSWLISPLHF	TGTGCCAGCAGTTGGCTTATTTCACCCCTCCACTTT
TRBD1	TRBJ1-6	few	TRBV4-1	CASSPAGGRNNSPLHF	TGCGCCAGCAGCCCCGCAGGGGGCAGAAATAATTCACCCCTCCACTTT
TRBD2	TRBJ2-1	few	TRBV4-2	CASSQALGTSGRNEQFF	TGTGCCAGCAGCCAAGCCCTCGGGACTAGCGGGAGAAATGAGCAGTTCTTC
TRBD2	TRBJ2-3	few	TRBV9	CASSRGAGGSDTQYF	TGTGCCAGCAGCCGGGGGGCGGGAGGCTCAGATACGCAGTATTTT
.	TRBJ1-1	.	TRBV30	CAWSVTGDSPREAFF	TGTGCCTGGAGTGTAACGGGAGACAGCCCTCGTGAAGCTTTCTTT
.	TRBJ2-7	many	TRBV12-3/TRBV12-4	CATRVSSTTEQYF	TGTGCCACCCGGGTGTCCTCCACTACCGAGCAGTACTTC
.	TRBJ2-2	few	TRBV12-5	CASGLPGELFF	TGTGCTAGTGGTTTGCCCGGGGAGCTGTTTTTT
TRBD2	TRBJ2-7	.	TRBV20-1	CSARDLGSGKSFYEQYF	TGCAGTGCTAGAGATTTAGGTAGCGGGAAGAGTTTTTACGAGCAGTACTTC
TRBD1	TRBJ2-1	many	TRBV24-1	CATSDTGTGRNEQFF	TGTGCCACCAGTGACACCGGGACAGGGCGGAATGAGCAGTTCTTC
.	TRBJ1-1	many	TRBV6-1	CASSEARRQITEAFF	TGTGCCAGCAGTGAAGCCCGACGACAGATAACTGAAGCTTTCTTT
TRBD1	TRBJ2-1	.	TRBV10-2	CASTPDRGWYSEQFF	TGCGCCAGCACTCCCGACAGGGGCTGGTACAGTGAGCAGTTCTTC
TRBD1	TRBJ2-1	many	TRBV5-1	CASSGKPGQLNNEQFF	TGCGCCAGCAGCGGAAAACCGGGACAGCTAAACAATGAGCAGTTCTTC
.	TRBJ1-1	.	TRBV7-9	CASSLRNMGNTEAFF	TGTGCCAGCAGCCTACGGAACATGGGGAACACTGAAGCTTTCTTT
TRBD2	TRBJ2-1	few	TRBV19	CASSIGTSGANEQFF	TGTGCCAGTAGTATTGGGACTAGCGGGGCCAATGAGCAGTTCTTC
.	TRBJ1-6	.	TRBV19	CASSMAEGNSPLHF	TGTGCCAGTAGTATGGCCGAAGGCAATTCACCCCTCCACTTT
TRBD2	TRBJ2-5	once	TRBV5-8	CASSEALAGQETQYF	TGTGCCAGCAGTGAAGCACTAGCGGGGCAAGAGACCCAGTACTTC
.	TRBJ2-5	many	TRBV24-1	CATSARQTSQETQYF	TGTGCCACCAGTGCCCGTCAGACATCCCAAGAGACCCAGTACTTC
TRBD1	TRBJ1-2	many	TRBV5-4	CASSLRTGGRGYTF	TGTGCCAGCAGCCTCCGGACAGGGGGCAGGGGCTACACCTTC
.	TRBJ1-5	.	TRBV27	CASRMGTNSNQPQHF	TGTGCCAGCCGGATGGGAACAAATAGCAATCAGCCCCAGCATTTT
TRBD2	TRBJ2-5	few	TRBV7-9	CASSKSGSRYKTQYF	TGTGCCAGCAGCAAAAGCGGGAGCCGTTACAAGACCCAGTACTTC
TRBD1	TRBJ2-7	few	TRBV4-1	CASSQNPGQSYEQYF	TGCGCCAGCAGCCAAAACCCGGGACAGTCCTACGAGCAGTACTTC
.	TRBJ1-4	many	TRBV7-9	CASSATGTTNEKLFF	TGTGCCAGCAGCGCCACAGGGACAACTAATGAAAAACTGTTTTTT
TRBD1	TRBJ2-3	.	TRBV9	CASSVEGTGISTDTQYF	TGTGCCAGCAGCGTAGAAGGGACAGGGATTAGCACAGATACGCAGTATTTT
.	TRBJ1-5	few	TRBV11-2	CASSLGHTGGNQPQHF	TGTGCCAGCAGCTTAGGTCACACAGGAGGCAATCAGCCCCAGCATTTT